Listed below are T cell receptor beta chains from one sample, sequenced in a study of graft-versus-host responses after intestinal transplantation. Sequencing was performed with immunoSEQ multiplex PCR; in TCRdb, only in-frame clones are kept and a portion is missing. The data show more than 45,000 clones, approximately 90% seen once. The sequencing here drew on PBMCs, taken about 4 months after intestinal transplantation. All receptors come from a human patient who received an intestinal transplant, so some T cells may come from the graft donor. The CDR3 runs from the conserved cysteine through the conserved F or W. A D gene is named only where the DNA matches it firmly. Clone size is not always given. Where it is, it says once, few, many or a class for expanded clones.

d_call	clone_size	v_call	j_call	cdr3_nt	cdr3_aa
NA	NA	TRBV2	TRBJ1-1	TGTGCCAGCATCCTAGTGGGAGGATTTAGCACTGAAGCTTTCTTT	CASILVGGFSTEAFF
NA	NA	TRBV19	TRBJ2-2	TGTGCCAGTACCCCCCTGGGCAGGGCGAACACCGGGGAGCTGTTTTTT	CASTPLGRANTGELFF
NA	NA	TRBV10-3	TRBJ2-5	TGTGCCATCAGTGAGTCGGTAGTCGACTCCCAAGAGACCCAGTACTTC	CAISESVVDSQETQYF
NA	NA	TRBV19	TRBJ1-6	TGTGCCAGTAGCAGGGAGAATTCACCCCTCCACTTT	CASSRENSPLHF
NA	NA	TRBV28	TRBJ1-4	TGTGCCAGCAGCCTACTGCCCCAGGCACTGTTTTTT	CASSLLPQALFF
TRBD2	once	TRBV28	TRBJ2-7	TGTGTCACGGGGGGAAGGGTCGAGCAGTACTTC	CVTGGRVEQYF
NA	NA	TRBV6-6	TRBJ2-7	TGTGCCAGCAGAAACCGGAACTACGAGCAGTACTTC	CASRNRNYEQYF
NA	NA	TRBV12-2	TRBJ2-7	TGTGCAAGTCGCTTAGGTGGGACAGGGAAATACGAGCAGTACTTC	CASRLGGTGKYEQYF
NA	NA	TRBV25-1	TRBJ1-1	TGTGCCAGCAAGCTCCAGGGTTTGGACACTGAAGCTTTCTTT	CASKLQGLDTEAFF
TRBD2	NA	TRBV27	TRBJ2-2	TGTGCCAGCAGGGAGCGGGAGAGTTGGACCGGGGAGCTGTTTTTT	CASRERESWTGELFF
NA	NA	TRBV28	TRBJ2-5	TGTGCCAGCAGCTCGGGGCCGTTTGAGCAGTACTTC	CASSSGPFEQYF
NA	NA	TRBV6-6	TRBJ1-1	TGTGCCAGCGGGGGGGACACTGAAGCTTTCTTT	CASGGDTEAFF
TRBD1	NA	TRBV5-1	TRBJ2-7	TGCGCCAGCAGCGGGACAGGGTCCTACGAGCAGTACTTC	CASSGTGSYEQYF
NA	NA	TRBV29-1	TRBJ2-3	TGCAGCGTCGAAGACACAGATACGCAGTATTTT	CSVEDTDTQYF
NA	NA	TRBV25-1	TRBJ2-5	TGTGCCAGCAGTGAATGGGGGGAAGGGACCCAGTACTTC	CASSEWGEGTQYF